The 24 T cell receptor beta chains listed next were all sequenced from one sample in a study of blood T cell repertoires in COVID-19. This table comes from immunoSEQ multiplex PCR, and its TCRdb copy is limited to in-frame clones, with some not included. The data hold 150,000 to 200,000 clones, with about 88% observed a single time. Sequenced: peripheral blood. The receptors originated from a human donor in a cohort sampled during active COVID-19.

The CDR3 DNA reads as TGTGCCAGTAGTATAACTAAACCGAATCAGCCCCAGCATTTT. Amino acid sequence: CASSITKPNQPQHF. The chain joins TRBV19 to TRBJ1-5; unclear D gene. Trimming removed 2 bases from V and 4 bases from J, with 9 bases in between. Germline CDR1 reads LNHDA; CDR2 reads SQIVND (reference sequence). CDR3 length: 14 residues.

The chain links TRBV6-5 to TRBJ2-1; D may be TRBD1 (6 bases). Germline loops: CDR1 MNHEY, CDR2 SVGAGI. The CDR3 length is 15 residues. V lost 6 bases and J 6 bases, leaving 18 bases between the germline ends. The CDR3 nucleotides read TGTGCCAGCAGCAGGACTGGACAGCCCCTCAATGAGCAGTTCTTC. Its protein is CASSRTGQPLNEQFF.

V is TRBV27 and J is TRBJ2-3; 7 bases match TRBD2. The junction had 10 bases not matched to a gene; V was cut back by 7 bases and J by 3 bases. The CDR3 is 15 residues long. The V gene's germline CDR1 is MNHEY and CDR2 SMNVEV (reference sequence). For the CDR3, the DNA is TGTGCCAGCACCCCCTCGGGGGGAGGTACAGATACGCAGTATTTT. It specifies CASTPSGGGTDTQYF.

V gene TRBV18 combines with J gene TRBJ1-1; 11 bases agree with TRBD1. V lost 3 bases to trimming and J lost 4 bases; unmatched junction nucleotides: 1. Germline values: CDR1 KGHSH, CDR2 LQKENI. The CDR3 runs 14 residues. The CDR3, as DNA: TGTGCCAGCTCACCGGGACAGGGGGGCACTGAAGCTTTCTTT. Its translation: CASSPGQGGTEAFF.

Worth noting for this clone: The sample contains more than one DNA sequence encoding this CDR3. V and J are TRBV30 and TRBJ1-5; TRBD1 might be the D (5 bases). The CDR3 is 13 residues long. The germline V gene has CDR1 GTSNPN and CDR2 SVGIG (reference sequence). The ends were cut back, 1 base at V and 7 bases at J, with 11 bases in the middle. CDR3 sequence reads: CAWSGGGGQPQHF. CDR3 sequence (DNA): TGTGCCTGGAGTGGTGGGGGGGGGCAGCCCCAGCATTTT.

The CDR3 region has the DNA TGTGCCAGCCACGAGTTCCCACAGTACCAAGAGACCCAGTACTTC. Translated, it gives CASHEFPQYQETQYF. This chain connects TRBV7-8 to TRBJ2-5; D is undetermined. The V end was cut by 8 bases, the J end by 0 bases, with 16 bases between. Germline V gene lookup returns CDR1 SGHVS and CDR2 FQNEAQ. The CDR3 has 15 amino acids.

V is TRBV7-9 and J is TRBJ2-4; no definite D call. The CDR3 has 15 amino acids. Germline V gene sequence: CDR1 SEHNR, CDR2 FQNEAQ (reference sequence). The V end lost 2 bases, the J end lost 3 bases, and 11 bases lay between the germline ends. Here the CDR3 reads CASSLHVELKNIQYF. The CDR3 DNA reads TGTGCCAGCAGCTTACACGTAGAGCTCAAAAACATTCAGTACTTC.

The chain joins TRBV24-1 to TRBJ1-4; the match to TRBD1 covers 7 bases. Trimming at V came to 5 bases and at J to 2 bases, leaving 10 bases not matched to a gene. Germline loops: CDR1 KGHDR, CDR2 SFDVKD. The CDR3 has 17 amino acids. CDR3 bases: TGTGCCACCAGTGCCACGACGGAGGGACAGACTAATGAAAAACTGTTTTTT. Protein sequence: CATSATTEGQTNEKLFF.

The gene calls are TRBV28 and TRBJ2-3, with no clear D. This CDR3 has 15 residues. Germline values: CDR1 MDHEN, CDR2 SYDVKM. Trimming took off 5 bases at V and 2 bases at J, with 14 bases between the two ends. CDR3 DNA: TGTGCCAGCAGTCCCCCTTCGCGGCTCACAGATACGCAGTATTTT. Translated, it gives CASSPPSRLTDTQYF. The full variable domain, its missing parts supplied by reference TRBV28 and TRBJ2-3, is DVKVTQSSRYLVKRTGEKVFLECVQDMDHENMFWYRQDPGLGLRLIYFSYDVKMKEKGDIPEGYSVSREKKERFSLILESASTNQTSMYLCASSPPSRLTDTQYFGPGTRLTVL.

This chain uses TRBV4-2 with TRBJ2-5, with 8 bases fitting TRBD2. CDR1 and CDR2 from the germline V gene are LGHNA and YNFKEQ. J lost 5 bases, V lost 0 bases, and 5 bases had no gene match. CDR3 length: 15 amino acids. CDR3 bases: TGTGCCAGCAGCCAAGATAAAGCGGGAGTGGAGACCCAGTACTTC. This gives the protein CASSQDKAGVETQYF.

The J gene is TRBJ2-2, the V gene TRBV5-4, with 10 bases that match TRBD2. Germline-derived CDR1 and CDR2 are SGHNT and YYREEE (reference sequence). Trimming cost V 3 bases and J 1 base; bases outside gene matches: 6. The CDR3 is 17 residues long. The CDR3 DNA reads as TGTGCCAGCAGCTCGCCGGGACTAGCGATGAACACCGGGGAGCTGTTTTTT. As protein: CASSSPGLAMNTGELFF.

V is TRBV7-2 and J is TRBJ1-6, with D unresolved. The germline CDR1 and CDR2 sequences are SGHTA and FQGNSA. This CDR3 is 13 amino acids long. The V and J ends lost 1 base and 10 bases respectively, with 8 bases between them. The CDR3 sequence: CASSLGRGSPLHF. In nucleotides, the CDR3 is TGTGCCAGCAGCTTAGGGCGGGGATCACCCCTCCACTTT.

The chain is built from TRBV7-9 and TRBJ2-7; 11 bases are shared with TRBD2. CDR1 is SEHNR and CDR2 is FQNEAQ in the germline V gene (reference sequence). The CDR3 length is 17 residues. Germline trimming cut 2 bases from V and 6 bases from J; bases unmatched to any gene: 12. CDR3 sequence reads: CASSLLGLAGSRPEQYF. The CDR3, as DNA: TGTGCCAGCAGCTTACTCGGACTAGCGGGCTCGCGGCCCGAGCAGTACTTC.

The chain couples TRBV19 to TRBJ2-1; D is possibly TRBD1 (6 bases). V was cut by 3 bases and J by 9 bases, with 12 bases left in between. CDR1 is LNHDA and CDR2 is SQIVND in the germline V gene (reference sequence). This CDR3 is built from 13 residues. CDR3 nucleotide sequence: TGTGCCAGTAGTATGGGGGCGAAGGGTGAGCAGTTCTTC. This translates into CASSMGAKGEQFF.

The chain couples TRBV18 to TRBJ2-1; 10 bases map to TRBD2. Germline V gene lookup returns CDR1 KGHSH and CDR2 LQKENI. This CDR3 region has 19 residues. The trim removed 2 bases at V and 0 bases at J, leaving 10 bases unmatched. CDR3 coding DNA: TGTGCCAGCTCACCAATCCCTAGCGGGAGCTCCAGCTCCTACAATGAGCAGTTCTTC. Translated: CASSPIPSGSSSSYNEQFF. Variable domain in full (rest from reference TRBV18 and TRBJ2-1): NAGVMQNPRHLVRRRGQEARLRCSPMKGHSHVYWYRQLPEEGLKFMVYLQKENIIDESGMPKERFSAEFPKEGPSILRIQQVVRGDSAAYFCASSPIPSGSSSSYNEQFFGPGTRLTVL.

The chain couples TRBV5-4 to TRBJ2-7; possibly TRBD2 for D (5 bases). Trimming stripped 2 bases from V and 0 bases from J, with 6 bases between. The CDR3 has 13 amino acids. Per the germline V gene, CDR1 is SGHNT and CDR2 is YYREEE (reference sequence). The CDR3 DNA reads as TGTGCCAGCAGCTTAGACTACTCCTACGAGCAGTACTTC. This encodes CASSLDYSYEQYF.

This chain's CDR3 is CASSPYRDTQYF. The DNA for the CDR3 is TGTGCCAGCAGTCCTTACAGGGATACGCAGTATTTT. The chain joins TRBV12-3 or TRBV12-4 to TRBJ2-3; D possibly corresponds to TRBD1 (5 bases). The CDR3 consists of 12 residues. Trimming took off 5 bases at V and 6 bases at J, with 9 bases between the two ends.

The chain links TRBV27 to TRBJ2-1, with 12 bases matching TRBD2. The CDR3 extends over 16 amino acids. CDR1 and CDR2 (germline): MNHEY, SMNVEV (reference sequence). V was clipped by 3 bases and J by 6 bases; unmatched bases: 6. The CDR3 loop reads CASSFTSGRIVNEQFF. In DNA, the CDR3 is TGTGCCAGCAGTTTCACTAGCGGGAGGATAGTCAATGAGCAGTTCTTC.

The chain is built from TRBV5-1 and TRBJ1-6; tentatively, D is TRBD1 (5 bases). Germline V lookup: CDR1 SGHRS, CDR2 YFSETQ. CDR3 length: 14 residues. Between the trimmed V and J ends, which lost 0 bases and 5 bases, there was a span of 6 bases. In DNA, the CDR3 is TGCGCCAGCAGCTTGGGGGGGGATAATTCACCCCTCCACTTT. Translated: CASSLGGDNSPLHF.

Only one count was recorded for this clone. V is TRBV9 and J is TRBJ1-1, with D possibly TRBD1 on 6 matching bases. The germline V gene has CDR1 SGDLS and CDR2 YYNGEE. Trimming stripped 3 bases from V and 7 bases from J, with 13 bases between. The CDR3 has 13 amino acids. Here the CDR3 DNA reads TGTGCCAGCAGCGCAAGGGGGGGCAGTGAAGCTTTCTTT. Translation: CASSARGGSEAFF.

Here the CDR3 reads CASSEGQGADTQYF. DNA of the CDR3: TGCGCCAGCAGTGAGGGGCAGGGGGCAGATACGCAGTATTTT. The chain employs TRBV10-1 and TRBJ2-3; TRBD1 aligns across 7 bases. V was clipped by 2 bases and J by 4 bases; unmatched bases: 3. The CDR3 contains 14 residues. CDR1 and CDR2 (germline): WNHNN, SYGVQD (reference sequence).

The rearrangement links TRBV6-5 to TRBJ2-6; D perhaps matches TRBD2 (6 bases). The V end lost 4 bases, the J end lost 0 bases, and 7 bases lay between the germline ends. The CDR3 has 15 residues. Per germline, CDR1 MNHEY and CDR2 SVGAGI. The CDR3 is CASSWGGSGANVLTF. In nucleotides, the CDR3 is TGTGCCAGCAGTTGGGGAGGCTCTGGGGCCAACGTCCTGACTTTC.

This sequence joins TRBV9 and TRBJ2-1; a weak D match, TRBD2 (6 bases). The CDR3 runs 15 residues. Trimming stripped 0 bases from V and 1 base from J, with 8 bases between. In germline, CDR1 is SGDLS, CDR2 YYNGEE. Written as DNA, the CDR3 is TGTGCCAGCAGCGTAGGCGGAGGGTCCTACAATGAGCAGTTCTTC. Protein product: CASSVGGGSYNEQFF.

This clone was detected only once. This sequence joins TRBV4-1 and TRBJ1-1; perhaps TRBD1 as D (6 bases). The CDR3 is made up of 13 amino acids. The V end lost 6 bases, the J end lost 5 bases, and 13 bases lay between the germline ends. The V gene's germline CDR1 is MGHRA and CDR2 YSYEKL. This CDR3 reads CASRQGYPTEAFF. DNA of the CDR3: TGCGCCAGCAGGCAGGGGTATCCGACTGAAGCTTTCTTT.